Many counts were recorded for the clone carrying this T cell receptor beta chain. The data stem from a study of T-cell reconstitution after alpha-beta-depleted transplantation in children. Germline CDR1 reads SQVTM; CDR2 reads ANQGSEA. The V segment lost 3 bases and the J segment 4 bases; nucleotides outside the gene matches: 13. This CDR3 contains 17 residues. Unique molecular identifiers were incorporated during preparation of the TCRbeta library. TCRdb re-analysed the PCR reads in MiXCR, keeping a single row per CDR3 protein. In the table there are about 610,000 distinct CDR3 sequences, about 11% of which are singletons.

The V call is TRBV29-1, the J call TRBJ2-1; 9 bases are shared with TRBD1. The origin of this receptor is a human donor who donated a stem cell graft to a child with acute myeloid leukemia. Sequences were derived from PBMCs from the stem cell graft donor, sampled from the stem cell graft. DNA for the CDR3: TGCAGCGTTGACAGCATTACAGGGGGCAGAATGTACAATGAGCAGTTCTTC. Its translation is CSVDSITGGRMYNEQFF.